This TCR beta chain was sequenced in a study of vaccination effects on CD4 cells after COVID-19. Overall study: BNT162b2 vaccine or mRNA-1273 vaccine was given to participants in two doses. Study outcomes and limitations: Convalescent patients were few in the study, and early post-infection timepoints were absent.

With regard to this clone: No antigen is known for it.

The method was immunoSEQ multiplex PCR; TCRdb's version includes in-frame clones alone and lacks a portion of them. The sample holds tens of thousands of clones, around 74% seen once. Peptide-pool stimulation followed by sequencing identified expanded antigen-specific CD4+ clonotypes in the ViraFEST assay. Isolation of CD4+ T cells took place after less than 12 days of culture. According to the study, vaccine recipients showed no prior SARS-CoV-2 infection and negative nucleocapsid antibodies. Replacing half the medium with IL-2 medium was done on days 3 and 7. This CDR3 region has 14 residues. Trimming removed 1 base from V and 4 bases from J, with 8 bases in between. Looked up from germline, CDR1 is SEHNR and CDR2 is FQNEAQ (reference sequence).

The input for sequencing was CD4+ T cells from PBMCs cultured with SARS-CoV-2 spike peptides, taken before COVID-19 vaccination. This chain joins TRBV7-9 and TRBJ1-3; TRBD1 is a possible D gene (6 bases). The receptor was derived from a human donor who received a COVID-19 vaccine. In DNA form, the CDR3 reads TGTGCCAGCAGCTTAGGGGACATAGGAAACACCATATATTTT. Amino acid sequence: CASSLGDIGNTIYF.